Each of the 31 T cell receptor beta chains below was sequenced from the same sample in a study of T cells in Graves' hyperthyroidism and ophthalmopathy (dated 2019 in TCRdb). The library relied on multiplex PCR. The sequencer listed for this sample is Illumina HiSeq 2000. The TCR beta CDR3 regions were amplified from the RNA transcripts. For the first round of RT-PCR on the TCR CDR3, the HTBI primer set was used together with the Qiagen OneStep RT-PCR kit. TCRdb redid the processing of the public reads, applying fastp at Q25 and MiXCR, and retained in-frame beta chains. Every distinct CDR3 protein forms one entry, paired with its most common genes and DNA. Across this sample there are over 500,000 distinct CDR3 sequences, with over 35% seen only once. The ten largest clones add up to about two fifths of the sample. Material for sequencing was peripheral blood or thyroid tissue (not recorded which). These receptors all come from an adult woman with Graves' disease, either hyperthyroidism or ophthalmopathy (not recorded which).

The table lists this clonotype with a count of one. Being one base from a much bigger clone, this may be a read error. The CDR3 sequence is CSVEELPGQNSGNTIYF. The CDR3 nucleotides read TGCAGCGTTGAAGAGCTCCCGGGACAGAACTCTGGAAACACCATATATTTT. This rearrangement joins TRBV29-1 to TRBJ1-3, with 7 bases that match TRBD1. V lost 0 bases to trimming and J lost 0 bases; unmatched junction nucleotides: 8. The germline V gene has CDR1 SQVTM and CDR2 ANQGSEA. The CDR3 sequence is 17 residues long. The entire variable domain, with the rest obtained from reference TRBV29-1 and TRBJ1-3, is as follows: SAVISQKPSRDICQRGTSLTIQCQVDSQVTMMFWYRQQPGQSLTLIATANQGSEATYESGFVIDKFPISRPNLTFSTLTVSNMSPEDSSIYLCSVEELPGQNSGNTIYFGEGSWLTVV.

The chain links TRBV7-6 to TRBJ1-4; D remains ambiguous. Between the trimmed V and J ends, which lost 1 base and 8 bases, there was a span of 5 bases. CDR1 is SGHVS, CDR2 FNYEAQ, per germline. The length of the CDR3 is 12 residues. The DNA for the CDR3 is TGTGCCAGCAGCTTAGGGGCCGAAAAACTGTTTTTT. Translating gives CASSLGAEKLFF.

This clonotype occurred once. This sequence may be a read error, since a much larger clone differs from it by one base. The gene calls are TRBV25-1 and TRBJ1-6; possibly TRBD1 for D (5 bases). The CDR3 extends over 14 amino acids. CDR1 MGHDK and CDR2 SYGVNS come from the germline V gene. The CDR3 loop reads CDSSYYDRGSPLHF. The CDR3 DNA reads TGTGACAGCAGTTACTACGACAGAGGTTCACCCCTCCACTTT. Complete variable domain (other parts from reference TRBV25-1 and TRBJ1-6): EADIYQTPRYLVIGTGKKITLECSQTMGHDKMYWYQQDPGMELHLIHYSYGVNSTEKGDLSSESTVSRIRTEHFPLTLESARPSHTSQYLCDSSYYDRGSPLHFGNGTRLTVT.

The chain recombines TRBV14 with TRBJ1-5; D call uncertain. Trimming took 0 bases from V and 5 from J, leaving 5 bases between them. The CDR3 totals 13 residues. Germline V CDR1 and CDR2: SGHDN, FVKESK. The CDR3 region is CASSQDSYQPQHF. CDR3 nucleotides: TGTGCCAGCAGCCAAGACAGCTATCAGCCCCAGCATTTT.

The genes are TRBV5-1 and TRBJ1-2; no reliable D call. This CDR3 has 10 amino acids. CDR1 and CDR2 (germline): SGHRS, YFSETQ. Deletions cut 7 bases from V and 8 bases from J, with 9 bases between. CDR3 sequence reads: CASSPLGYTF. The CDR3 DNA follows: TGCGCCAGCTCGCCTCTCGGCTACACCTTC.

This rearrangement joins TRBV12-3 or TRBV12-4 to TRBJ1-1, with 8 positions matching TRBD1. V was pared by 8 bases and J by 4 bases, with 6 bases of the junction left unmatched. The CDR3 consists of 13 residues. DNA of the CDR3: TGTGCCAGCGAGGACAGGGTGAGCACTGAAGCTTTCTTT. Encoded protein: CASEDRVSTEAFF.

This clonotype was detected ten times or more. V usage is TRBV3-1 and J usage is TRBJ1-2; tentatively, D is TRBD1 (5 bases). The CDR3 consists of 13 residues. Germline V gene sequence: CDR1 LGHDT, CDR2 YNNKEL (reference sequence). V was trimmed by 3 bases and J by 4 bases, leaving 9 bases between them. The CDR3, as DNA: TGTGCCAGCAGCCAGGGGCGCTCCTATGGCTACACCTTC. Translation gives CASSQGRSYGYTF.

This clonotype occurred a few times. The chain is built from TRBV7-9 and TRBJ1-6, with D maybe TRBD1 (5 bases). Trimming shortened V by 10 bases and J by 0 bases, and 19 bases separated the two germline ends. This CDR3 region has 17 residues. Germline-derived CDR1 and CDR2 are SEHNR and FQNEAQ (reference sequence). DNA for the CDR3: TGTGCCACGCACCCAACGACAGTCAACTCCTATAATTCACCCCTCCACTTT. Amino acids: CATHPTTVNSYNSPLHF.

The J gene is TRBJ1-5, the V gene TRBV11-2, with 8 nucleotides matching TRBD1. V lost 5 bases to trimming and J lost 5 bases; unmatched junction nucleotides: 17. The germline gives CDR1 SGHAT, CDR2 FQNNGV. This CDR3 spans 18 amino acids. The CDR3 protein is CASSRSLAQGAGDQPQHF. CDR3 in DNA: TGTGCCAGCAGCAGGAGCCTTGCGCAGGGGGCGGGGGATCAGCCCCAGCATTTT.

This chain links TRBV2 with TRBJ2-7, with 9 bases matching TRBD1. With 6 bases clipped from V and 6 bases from J, the junction kept 6 bases outside the gene matches. The CDR3 is 13 amino acids. Germline V gives CDR1 SNHLY, CDR2 FYNNEI. The chain's CDR3 is CASRGTGIGEQYF. The CDR3 nucleotides read TGTGCCAGCAGGGGGACAGGGATAGGCGAGCAGTACTTC.

In this sample, this clonotype turned up a few times. The chain employs TRBV13 and TRBJ2-7; maybe TRBD1 (5 bases). The germline gives CDR1 PRHDT, CDR2 FYEKMQ (reference sequence). The CDR3 contains 13 residues. The V end lost 5 bases, the J end lost 5 bases, and 13 bases lay between the germline ends. The CDR3 loop is CASSQNTGNEQYF. The CDR3 DNA is TGTGCCAGCAGCCAAAATACAGGTAACGAGCAGTACTTC.

The V and J genes are TRBV7-9 and TRBJ1-1; D call uncertain. This CDR3 spans 11 amino acids. Deletions cut 4 bases from V and 11 bases from J, with 11 bases between. CDR1 is SEHNR, CDR2 FQNEAQ, per germline (reference sequence). The CDR3 DNA follows: TGTGCCAGCAGCTCCGGATCTGGGGCTTTCTTT. Translation gives CASSSGSGAFF.

This clonotype has a count of ten or more. The chain recombines TRBV19 with TRBJ1-2, with D unresolved. Trimming removed 1 base at V and 6 bases at J, with 15 bases between. The CDR3 covers 15 residues. CDR1 and CDR2 (germline): LNHDA, SQIVND (reference sequence). The CDR3 bases are TGTGCCAGTAGTATAGTACGGGAAAGGAGCGATGGCTACACCTTC. It encodes CASSIVRERSDGYTF.

This clonotype was found a few times. The gene calls are TRBV10-2 and TRBJ2-5, with 8 bases that match TRBD1. After removal of 5 bases from V and 2 bases from J, the junction contained 4 bases not matched to a gene. The CDR3 is made up of 14 amino acids. CDR1 and CDR2 (germline): WSHSY, SAAADI. Here the CDR3 DNA reads TGCGCCAGCAGTCCGGACAGGGTACAAGAGACCCAGTACTTC. This sequence encodes CASSPDRVQETQYF.

This chain connects TRBV7-8 to TRBJ2-5; D possibly corresponds to TRBD2 (5 bases). This CDR3 spans 16 amino acids. Looked up from germline, CDR1 is SGHVS and CDR2 is FQNEAQ. V was pared by 7 bases and J by 5 bases, with 23 bases between. The CDR3 loop is CASNSAVAGERETQYF. CDR3 sequence (DNA): TGTGCCAGCAACTCAGCTGTAGCCGGGGAGAGGGAGACCCAGTACTTC.

The table lists this clonotype with many counts. The chain employs TRBV6-6 and TRBJ1-2; possible D gene TRBD1, 5 bases. From germline, CDR1 is MNHNY and CDR2 SVGAGI (reference sequence). This CDR3 region has 15 residues. Trimming pared 4 bases from V and 6 bases from J, leaving 18 bases between. This CDR3 is CASSSQTGVGDGYTF. Here the CDR3 DNA reads TGTGCCAGCAGTTCACAGACGGGGGTGGGTGATGGCTACACCTTC.

This clonotype was seen repeatedly, ten times or more. V is TRBV5-1 and J is TRBJ1-5, with D possibly matching TRBD1 (6 bases). Germline CDR1 reads SGHRS; CDR2 reads YFSETQ. The CDR3 covers 13 residues. V was clipped by 0 bases and J by 5 bases, with 6 bases between them. This CDR3 is CASSLGQDQPQHF. DNA for the CDR3: TGCGCCAGCAGCTTGGGACAGGATCAGCCCCAGCATTTT.

This clonotype was observed many times. The chain is built from TRBV7-9 and TRBJ2-2; 9 positions match TRBD1. Trimming cost V 5 bases and J 6 bases; bases outside gene matches: 1. This CDR3 comprises 13 residues. Germline V gives CDR1 SEHNR, CDR2 FQNEAQ (reference sequence). The CDR3 DNA follows: TGTGCCAGCAGCGGGACAGGGTCCGGGGAGCTGTTTTTT. This codes for CASSGTGSGELFF.

Many counts were recorded for this clonotype. The chain carries TRBV27 and TRBJ2-2, with no clear D. This CDR3 is 15 amino acids long. The V end was cut by 7 bases, the J end by 1 base, with 13 bases between. Germline V CDR1 and CDR2: MNHEY, SMNVEV (reference sequence). CDR3 DNA sequence: TGTGCCAGCACCCCCAGCTTCGGGAACACCGGGGAGCTGTTTTTT. Its protein is CASTPSFGNTGELFF.

The V gene is TRBV7-6, the J gene TRBJ2-7; TRBD2 matches at 7 bases. This CDR3 comprises 15 residues. Germline CDR1 and CDR2: SGHVS and FNYEAQ. The ends lost 2 bases at V and 6 bases at J; junction bases unmatched: 10. The CDR3 protein is CASSLYEGGFSEQYF. The CDR3 DNA follows: TGTGCCAGCAGCTTATATGAGGGAGGGTTCAGCGAGCAGTACTTC.

This clonotype was seen at least ten times. The chain joins TRBV13 to TRBJ2-7; 8 bases agree with TRBD2. This CDR3 has 14 residues. The germline V gene encodes CDR1 PRHDT and CDR2 FYEKMQ (reference sequence). CDR3 protein: CGRLRRAGDYEQYF. The CDR3, as DNA: TGTGGCAGGCTCCGGCGAGCGGGAGATTACGAGCAGTACTTC.

This clonotype turned up a few times. This chain links TRBV28 with TRBJ2-2; no definite D call. The CDR3 sequence is 10 residues long. The V gene's germline CDR1 is MDHEN and CDR2 SYDVKM. V was pared by 6 bases and J by 8 bases, with 4 bases between. CDR3 sequence reads: CASSMGELFF. DNA of the CDR3: TGTGCCAGCAGCATGGGGGAGCTGTTTTTT.

Many counts were recorded for this clonotype. The genes are TRBV5-1 and TRBJ2-7; D may be TRBD1 (6 bases). The CDR3 runs 13 residues. The V gene's germline CDR1 is SGHRS and CDR2 YFSETQ. V was trimmed by 1 base and J by 7 bases, leaving 12 bases between them. The CDR3 region has the DNA TGCGCCAGCAGCTTGACAGGGCCGGGAGAGCAGTACTTC. Translating gives CASSLTGPGEQYF.

This clonotype was seen ten or more times. The chain is built from TRBV5-1 and TRBJ2-7, with 15 bases that match TRBD2. Germline CDR1 and CDR2: SGHRS and YFSETQ. The trim removed 4 bases at V and 7 bases at J, leaving 3 bases unmatched. The CDR3 spans 14 residues. CDR3 coding DNA: TGCGCCAGCAGCGGGACTAGCGGGAGGCCGGAGCAGTACTTC. It translates to CASSGTSGRPEQYF.

There are a few counts of this clonotype. V and J are TRBV3-1 and TRBJ2-7, with 9 bases aligning to TRBD2. This CDR3 has 14 amino acids. V shed 4 bases, J shed 3 bases, and the junction held 4 bases outside the gene matches. Germline loops: CDR1 LGHDT, CDR2 YNNKEL (reference sequence). This CDR3 is CASSPIAGDYEQYF. The CDR3 nucleotides are TGTGCCAGCAGCCCGATAGCGGGGGACTACGAGCAGTACTTC.

In this sample, this clonotype turned up a few times. This chain connects TRBV20-1 to TRBJ2-7, with D possibly matching TRBD2 (6 bases). Trimming removed 3 bases from V and 0 bases from J, with 12 bases in between. Germline CDR1 and CDR2: DFQATT and SNEGSKA (reference sequence). The CDR3 is 14 amino acids. The CDR3 loop reads CSARKIADSYEQYF. CDR3 nucleotide sequence: TGCAGTGCTAGGAAAATAGCGGACTCCTACGAGCAGTACTTC.

Ten or more counts support this clonotype. Germline is not matched at one junction end, which may reflect a read error. The rearrangement links TRBV20-1 to TRBJ2-2; D gene ambiguous. CDR1 is DFQATT and CDR2 is SNEGSKA in the germline V gene (reference sequence). The CDR3 totals 16 residues. CDR3 sequence reads: CSAKGPGRAKTGELFF. In DNA form, the CDR3 reads TGCAGTGCTAAAGGCCCTGGACGGGCGAAGACCGGGGAGCTGTTTTTT.

V and J are TRBV15 and TRBJ1-1; D gene uncertain. In germline, CDR1 is LNHNV, CDR2 YYDKDF (reference sequence). Trimming took off 1 base at V and 6 bases at J, with 9 bases between the two ends. This CDR3 has 13 amino acids. The CDR3 coding sequence is TGTGCCACCAGCAGAGCCCACAACGCTGAAGCTTTCTTT. Its protein is CATSRAHNAEAFF.

This clonotype was counted at least ten times. The V and J genes are TRBV5-4 and TRBJ1-1; weak D call: TRBD1 (5 bases). Between the trimmed V and J ends, which lost 2 bases and 4 bases, there was a span of 21 bases. The CDR3 spans 17 residues. Germline CDR1 SGHNT, CDR2 YYREEE (reference sequence). In DNA form, the CDR3 reads TGTGCCAGCAGCTTTGGACCATCCTTGGGGGAGGGCACTGAAGCTTTCTTT. Translation gives CASSFGPSLGEGTEAFF.

About this clonotype: The junction shows a germline mismatch at one end, possibly a read error. J is TRBJ2-7 and V is TRBV5-1; D tentatively reads TRBD1 or TRBD2 (6 bases each). This CDR3 region has 15 residues. The V gene's germline CDR1 is SGHRS and CDR2 YFSETQ. The CDR3 reads CASSSGGAGTYEQYF. CDR3 DNA sequence: TGTGCCAGCAGCTCCGGCGGGGCAGGGACATACGAGCAGTACTTC.

This clonotype came up a few times. J is TRBJ2-7 and V is TRBV29-1, with 7 bases that match TRBD1. The trim removed 1 base at V and 2 bases at J, leaving 2 bases unmatched. Per germline, CDR1 SQVTM and CDR2 ANQGSEA. This CDR3 region has 13 residues. CDR3 in amino acids: CSVEGGQTYEQYF. The CDR3 DNA is TGCAGCGTTGAAGGGGGACAGACCTACGAGCAGTACTTC.